What follows describes a single TCR beta chain. The antigen remains undetermined. Germline CDR1 reads LNHNV; CDR2 reads YYDKDF (reference sequence). The CDR3 totals 12 residues. Trimming pared 8 bases from V and 4 bases from J, leaving 9 bases between. PCR was performed a second time for about 7 to 12 cycles using a sample-barcoded 5' primer and a J-beta primer mix. Each of the cDNA molecules was tagged by a template-switch adaptor with 12 random nucleotides. From the 5' RACE reads, TCRdb called clonotypes with MiXCR, one entry per CDR3 protein. The table lists about 1.7 million distinct CDR3 sequences, 28% of them singletons. The data are from a study of blood T cells in healthy people across ages. Study-level results: In long-lived donors, naive CD4+ cell counts and diversity exceeded those of aged donors. Estimated diversity across one million T cells was deemed an underestimate.

Sequenced material: blood. The chain employs TRBV15 and TRBJ1-5; no reliable D call. This TCR was sampled from a woman aged 25 to 39 in good health. CDR3 amino acids: CATRAGNQPQHF. CDR3 DNA: TGTGCCACCCGGGCGGGGAATCAGCCCCAGCATTTT. Together with reference TRBV15 and TRBJ1-5, the CDR3 gives the full variable domain: DAMVIQNPRYQVTQFGKPVTLSCSQTLNHNVMYWYQQKSSQAPKLLFHYYDKDFNNEADTPDNFQSRRPNTSFCFLDIRSPGLGDTAMYLCATRAGNQPQHFGDGTRLSIL.